This T cell receptor beta chain was sequenced in a study of beta chain features in type 1 diabetes. Investigators reverse transcribed all isolated RNA, so they sequenced expressed TCRB transcripts. Measured with immunoSEQ multiplex PCR; TCRdb has only the in-frame clones, and not every one. The table has around 150,000 clones, around 8.6% seen once. Sorting that relied on CD45RO/CCR7/CD25/CD127/CD95/CD27 yielded CD4+ naive, central memory, regulatory and stem cell-like memory cells. The germline V gene encodes CDR1 ENHRY and CDR2 SYGVKD. The junction had 9 bases not matched to a gene; V was cut back by 8 bases and J by 4 bases. The CDR3 is 15 amino acids. This clone has a handful of counts. Its antigen is not identified. Study-wide results and caveats: TCRB rearrangement may or may not be influenced by HLA type; here this remained unresolved. PCR might pick shorter templates more often, in the same way for patients and controls. TCRB CDR3s from Type 1 diabetes patients were moderately but significantly shorter in all four CD4+ subsets.

The source is a woman aged 18-29 years with type 1 diabetes. The chain uses TRBV10-3 and TRBJ2-1; 9 nucleotides match TRBD2. Sequencing was done on a sample of central memory CD4+ T cells from blood. CDR3 coding DNA: TGTGCCATCGCGCCTAGCGGGGACCCTTACAATGAGCAGTTCTTC. Encoded protein: CAIAPSGDPYNEQFF.